This TCR beta chain derives from a study of CD8 T cells in Susac syndrome (dated 2019 in TCRdb). A note on the overall study: The study used repertoire sequencing to test whether antigen drove CD8+ T cell activation and differentiation in Susac syndrome. Summary of the overall study and its limitations: The TCR sequencing and HLA analysis was acknowledged to have included a relatively small number of individuals.

V trim: 4 bases; J trim: 9 bases; unmatched bases: 9. Looking up the germline V gene yields CDR1 SQVTM and CDR2 ANQGSEA. Its CDR3 holds 13 amino acids, cysteine through phenylalanine. The DNA shown is the 39-base CDR3, in frame from base 1. RNA was extracted using the RNeasy kit, and about 0.45 to 1 ug of the RNA was reverse transcribed with random hexamers. TCR beta CDR3 regions were amplified with the immunoSEQ multiplex PCR assay covering 54 Vbeta and 13 Jbeta segments. Bias from PCR amplification was corrected by using a synthetic template baseline for primer optimization and for computational correction. In the authors' own workflow: Only productive sequences were kept, with reads annotated to V, D and J genes according to IMGT and analyzed in immunoSEQ Analyzer. Clonality was calculated as one minus the Shannon entropy normalized by log2 of the number of productive unique sequences. Public and private clones were assessed among the 100 most prevalent clones of each patient and control. A clone was defined as Susac-specific if it was absent from the healthy and MS cohorts, from about a thousand published viral clones and from other ImmuneACCESS disease sequences. Using fastp trimming at Q25 and MiXCR clonotype assembly, TCRdb reanalyzed the public sequencing data and kept in-frame beta chains. Every CDR3 protein is listed once, alongside the most common genes and DNA of its rows. In this record, the V and J calls reflect TCRdb's handling and not the investigators' own analysis. This sample lists some 200,000 distinct CDR3 sequences; roughly 95% were detected once. Jointly, the top ten make up 0.093% of the sample.

About this clonotype: No cognate antigen has been identified for it. There are no base qualities to consult, and no much larger clone falls within one base.

High-throughput TCR beta sequencing profiled peripheral blood CD8+ and CD4+ T cells from healthy donors, Susac syndrome patients and multiple sclerosis patients. Treatment-naive patients with stable or active relapsing-remitting disease fulfilling revised McDonald criteria were used as multiple sclerosis controls. Bulk CD8+ and CD4+ T cells were purified by magnetic negative isolation, while CD8+ TEMRA cells were enriched using FACS. Blood was drawn into EDTA tubes, processed within 24 hours, and PBMCs were isolated by density gradient centrifugation. PBMCs intended for TCR sequencing were frozen in liquid nitrogen and were later thawed in a 37 degrees C water bath. A purity of at least 90% was achieved for sorted or isolated CD4+, CD8+ and CD8+ TEMRA cells.

The V gene is TRBV29-1 and the J gene is TRBJ2-1, and 7 junctional nucleotides match TRBD1. This sequence was found in a human donor with multiple sclerosis. Sequenced: CD4+ T cells from PBMCs. The sequenced DNA: TGCAGCGTTGCGGGACAGCGAACTTCTGAGCAGTTCTTC. Its coded protein is CSVAGQRTSEQFF.